Listed below are T cell receptor beta chains from one sample, sequenced in a study of blood T cells in healthy people across ages. TCRdb passed the 5' RACE reads through MiXCR, listing each CDR3 protein once. In the table there are around 800,000 distinct CDR3 sequences, about a quarter of which are singletons. The data also belong to a second study, concerning T cells of mothers and their children.

The material sequenced was blood. All receptors come from a boy between 10 and 17 years old in good health. CDR3s include the opening cysteine and the closing phenylalanine or tryptophan. Each record gives: CDR3 DNA, CDR3 protein, V gene, J gene, D gene, clone size. D genes are given only for firm matches. The size of a clone is reported for some rows only, either as once, few or many, or as a class for expanded clones.

cdr3_nt: TGTGCCAGCAGTTTACCACGAGGGATGGGAAACACCATATATTTT; cdr3_aa: CASSLPRGMGNTIYF; v_call: TRBV28; j_call: TRBJ1-3; d_call: -; clone_size: -
cdr3_nt: TGCAGTACCAGAAGCCAGACAGCGATCAATCAGCCCCAGCATTTT; cdr3_aa: CSTRSQTAINQPQHF; v_call: TRBV20-1; j_call: TRBJ1-5; d_call: -; clone_size: few
cdr3_nt: TGTGCCAGCATGGGAGGCCGCTATAATTCACCCCTCCACTTT; cdr3_aa: CASMGGRYNSPLHF; v_call: TRBV11-2; j_call: TRBJ1-6; d_call: -; clone_size: -
cdr3_nt: TGCAGTGCTACCGCACTCCGGGGTTACGAGCAGTACTTC; cdr3_aa: CSATALRGYEQYF; v_call: TRBV20-1; j_call: TRBJ2-7; d_call: -; clone_size: -
cdr3_nt: TGCAGCGTCGAAGAACAGGGAGGGGACACTGAAGCTTTCTTT; cdr3_aa: CSVEEQGGDTEAFF; v_call: TRBV29-1; j_call: TRBJ1-1; d_call: -; clone_size: -
cdr3_nt: TGTGCTAGTGGACCTACAGGGGGTGATGAGCAGTTCTTC; cdr3_aa: CASGPTGGDEQFF; v_call: TRBV12-5; j_call: TRBJ2-1; d_call: TRBD1; clone_size: -
cdr3_nt: TGTGCTAGTGGGGGCGTGGGGGTCAGGACCCAGTACTTC; cdr3_aa: CASGGVGVRTQYF; v_call: TRBV12-5; j_call: TRBJ2-5; d_call: -; clone_size: -
cdr3_nt: TGCGCCAGCCACGGGTCAGGGAACTATGGCTACACCTTC; cdr3_aa: CASHGSGNYGYTF; v_call: TRBV5-1; j_call: TRBJ1-2; d_call: -; clone_size: -
cdr3_nt: TGTGCCAGCAGCATGTATAGCGGGGGTCTCTACGAGCAGTACTTC; cdr3_aa: CASSMYSGGLYEQYF; v_call: TRBV7-2; j_call: TRBJ2-7; d_call: TRBD2; clone_size: -
cdr3_nt: TGTGCCAGCACCGACCCGGGACAGGGTTCCAAAAACATTCAGTACTTC; cdr3_aa: CASTDPGQGSKNIQYF; v_call: TRBV6-2/TRBV6-3; j_call: TRBJ2-4; d_call: TRBD1; clone_size: few
cdr3_nt: TGTGCCAGCAGAATACGGGGTATGAACACTGAAGCTTTCTTT; cdr3_aa: CASRIRGMNTEAFF; v_call: TRBV5-4; j_call: TRBJ1-1; d_call: -; clone_size: -
cdr3_nt: TGCAGTGCCTTAGCAGAGGCCTACGAGCAGTACTTC; cdr3_aa: CSALAEAYEQYF; v_call: TRBV20-1; j_call: TRBJ2-7; d_call: -; clone_size: few
cdr3_nt: TGTGCTAGTGGTTTGGTCCGGGACAATGAGCAGTTCTTC; cdr3_aa: CASGLVRDNEQFF; v_call: TRBV12-5; j_call: TRBJ2-1; d_call: -; clone_size: -
cdr3_nt: TGTGCCAGCAGACGATATTCAGGGGTACGAGAAAAACTGTTTTTT; cdr3_aa: CASRRYSGVREKLFF; v_call: TRBV5-6; j_call: TRBJ1-4; d_call: -; clone_size: -
cdr3_nt: TGTGCCAGCAGCTCTTCCCAGGGAATAGGCTTCTACGAGCAGTACTTC; cdr3_aa: CASSSSQGIGFYEQYF; v_call: TRBV27; j_call: TRBJ2-7; d_call: -; clone_size: -
cdr3_nt: TGTGCCAGTAGGCAGGGGAGACAACAATTTTCGGAAGCTTTCTTT; cdr3_aa: CASRQGRQQFSEAFF; v_call: TRBV19; j_call: TRBJ1-1; d_call: -; clone_size: few
cdr3_nt: TGTGCCAGCAGCTCGCGGACTAGCGGGTTAGACGAGCAGTACTTC; cdr3_aa: CASSSRTSGLDEQYF; v_call: TRBV7-9; j_call: TRBJ2-7; d_call: TRBD2; clone_size: -
cdr3_nt: TGTGCCACCAGCTGGCGCGCTAGCGGGGGGACTGAGCAGTTCTTC; cdr3_aa: CATSWRASGGTEQFF; v_call: TRBV15; j_call: TRBJ2-1; d_call: TRBD2; clone_size: -
cdr3_nt: TGTGCCAGCAGTTTAATAAACACCATATATTTT; cdr3_aa: CASSLINTIYF; v_call: TRBV12-3/TRBV12-4; j_call: TRBJ1-3; d_call: -; clone_size: few
cdr3_nt: TGCGCCAGCAGCGTGACTCCTGGTAATGCTGAAGCTTTCTTT; cdr3_aa: CASSVTPGNAEAFF; v_call: TRBV5-1; j_call: TRBJ1-1; d_call: -; clone_size: -
cdr3_nt: TGTGCCAGCAGTGATCTCGGGGGGGTCTACGAGCAGTACTTC; cdr3_aa: CASSDLGGVYEQYF; v_call: TRBV2; j_call: TRBJ2-7; d_call: TRBD2; clone_size: few
cdr3_nt: TGCGCCAGCAGCTTGGTGGTGGGGAACTATGGCTACACCTTC; cdr3_aa: CASSLVVGNYGYTF; v_call: TRBV5-1; j_call: TRBJ1-2; d_call: -; clone_size: once
cdr3_nt: TGTGCCAGCAGCTTAGTCAGGGACGCTGGGGGCTACACCTTC; cdr3_aa: CASSLVRDAGGYTF; v_call: TRBV7-3; j_call: TRBJ1-2; d_call: -; clone_size: few
cdr3_nt: TGTGCCAGCAGTTTAATTCAAAATGAGCAGTTCTTC; cdr3_aa: CASSLIQNEQFF; v_call: TRBV12-3/TRBV12-4; j_call: TRBJ2-1; d_call: -; clone_size: few
cdr3_nt: TGTGCCAGCAGTTACTCGGGGGTCGGGGATACGCAGTATTTT; cdr3_aa: CASSYSGVGDTQYF; v_call: TRBV12-3/TRBV12-4; j_call: TRBJ2-3; d_call: -; clone_size: few
cdr3_nt: TGTGCCCAGCGGGGGGATCACAATGAGCAGTTCTTC; cdr3_aa: CAQRGDHNEQFF; v_call: TRBV2; j_call: TRBJ2-1; d_call: TRBD2; clone_size: -
cdr3_nt: TGTGCCAGCAGCGCCCATGGGCAGAGATACACCGGGGAGCTGTTTTTT; cdr3_aa: CASSAHGQRYTGELFF; v_call: TRBV7-3; j_call: TRBJ2-2; d_call: -; clone_size: -
cdr3_nt: TGTGCCACCAGCAGAGATTCCTATTACAATGAGCAGTTCTTC; cdr3_aa: CATSRDSYYNEQFF; v_call: TRBV15; j_call: TRBJ2-1; d_call: -; clone_size: -
cdr3_nt: TGTGCCAGCAGCTTTACGTCAGTCTCCTACGAGCAGTACTTC; cdr3_aa: CASSFTSVSYEQYF; v_call: TRBV7-2; j_call: TRBJ2-7; d_call: -; clone_size: many
cdr3_nt: TGTGCCAGCAGCCCCGACAGGGGGCTATATAATTCACCCCTCCACTTT; cdr3_aa: CASSPDRGLYNSPLHF; v_call: TRBV7-9; j_call: TRBJ1-6; d_call: TRBD1; clone_size: -
cdr3_nt: TGCGCCAGCAGCTTGGCCAGGGCAGTGTACACTTTCGGAACCTACGAGCAGTACTTC; cdr3_aa: CASSLARAVYTFGTYEQYF; v_call: TRBV5-1; j_call: TRBJ2-7; d_call: -; clone_size: -
cdr3_nt: TGCAGCGGGGGACAGGGGTTTTCCTACGAGCAGTACTTC; cdr3_aa: CSGGQGFSYEQYF; v_call: TRBV29-1; j_call: TRBJ2-7; d_call: TRBD1; clone_size: few
cdr3_nt: TGCGCCAGCAGCAAGGGTCCAAATAATGAAAAACTGTTTTTT; cdr3_aa: CASSKGPNNEKLFF; v_call: TRBV5-1; j_call: TRBJ1-4; d_call: -; clone_size: -
cdr3_nt: TGTGCCAGCAGCCGCCGGGACAGGGTAATGTCAGCTGGAAACACCATATATTTT; cdr3_aa: CASSRRDRVMSAGNTIYF; v_call: TRBV7-6; j_call: TRBJ1-3; d_call: TRBD1; clone_size: -
cdr3_nt: TGTGCCAGCAGCCAAGTTCGTCATAACACCGGGGAGCTGTTTTTT; cdr3_aa: CASSQVRHNTGELFF; v_call: TRBV3-1; j_call: TRBJ2-2; d_call: -; clone_size: -
cdr3_nt: TGTGCCAGCAGGAAAGCCGCGACAGAGACAATGAAGCAGTTCTTC; cdr3_aa: CASRKAATETMKQFF; v_call: TRBV7-3; j_call: TRBJ2-1; d_call: -; clone_size: -
cdr3_nt: TGTGCCAGCCGAGCGGGGGGGCGTGATGAGCAGTTCTTC; cdr3_aa: CASRAGGRDEQFF; v_call: TRBV6-5; j_call: TRBJ2-1; d_call: TRBD2; clone_size: -
cdr3_nt: TGTGCCAGCAGTTACGGAGCGGGGGGCCCCATCGCCTACAATGAGCAGTTCTTC; cdr3_aa: CASSYGAGGPIAYNEQFF; v_call: TRBV6-5; j_call: TRBJ2-1; d_call: TRBD2; clone_size: few
cdr3_nt: TGTGCCAGCAGGGTCGGAAGAGAAAAACTGTTTTTT; cdr3_aa: CASRVGREKLFF; v_call: TRBV28; j_call: TRBJ1-4; d_call: -; clone_size: -
cdr3_nt: TGTGCCAGCAGTGAGTCGACAGCGGCAGATGAGCAGTTCTTC; cdr3_aa: CASSESTAADEQFF; v_call: TRBV6-1; j_call: TRBJ2-1; d_call: -; clone_size: -
cdr3_nt: TGTGCCTGGTCGGCTTCTAGCTCAGATACGCAGTATTTT; cdr3_aa: CAWSASSSDTQYF; v_call: TRBV30; j_call: TRBJ2-3; d_call: -; clone_size: -
cdr3_nt: TGTGCCAGCAGTCCCGTAGGCCTCAGCAATCAGCCCCAGCATTTT; cdr3_aa: CASSPVGLSNQPQHF; v_call: TRBV12-3/TRBV12-4; j_call: TRBJ1-5; d_call: -; clone_size: few
cdr3_nt: TGTGCCAGCAGTTTAAACGGAGAAGAGACCCAGTACTTC; cdr3_aa: CASSLNGEETQYF; v_call: TRBV12-3/TRBV12-4; j_call: TRBJ2-5; d_call: -; clone_size: few
cdr3_nt: TGCAGTGCCCCACTAGCGGGGCGTTTCACCGGGGAGCTGTTTTTT; cdr3_aa: CSAPLAGRFTGELFF; v_call: TRBV20-1; j_call: TRBJ2-2; d_call: TRBD2; clone_size: -
cdr3_nt: TGTGCCAGCAGTGAAGCGCACGCCTCGCAGTATTTT; cdr3_aa: CASSEAHASQYF; v_call: TRBV2; j_call: TRBJ2-3; d_call: -; clone_size: -
cdr3_nt: TGCGCCAGCAGCTTAGCGGGCCCCTCCTACGAGCAGTACTTC; cdr3_aa: CASSLAGPSYEQYF; v_call: TRBV5-1; j_call: TRBJ2-7; d_call: -; clone_size: -
cdr3_nt: TGTGCCAGCAGCCCCCTTAGCGGGAGCTCCTACAATGAGCAGTTCTTC; cdr3_aa: CASSPLSGSSYNEQFF; v_call: TRBV7-3; j_call: TRBJ2-1; d_call: TRBD2; clone_size: few
cdr3_nt: TGCAGCGACACAACAACAGGGGCTCAAGAGACCCAGTACTTC; cdr3_aa: CSDTTTGAQETQYF; v_call: TRBV29-1; j_call: TRBJ2-5; d_call: TRBD1; clone_size: -
cdr3_nt: TGTGCCAGCAGCTTCGGAGGTTTGAACATTCAGTACTTC; cdr3_aa: CASSFGGLNIQYF; v_call: TRBV7-9; j_call: TRBJ2-4; d_call: -; clone_size: -
cdr3_nt: TGTGCCAGCAGTTCACCGACAGGGGAAAATGAAAAACTGTTTTTT; cdr3_aa: CASSSPTGENEKLFF; v_call: TRBV6-5; j_call: TRBJ1-4; d_call: TRBD1; clone_size: few
cdr3_nt: TGTGCCAGCAGCCAAGTCACGGGCGGAGAGCAGTTCTTC; cdr3_aa: CASSQVTGGEQFF; v_call: TRBV3-1; j_call: TRBJ2-1; d_call: -; clone_size: few
cdr3_nt: TGTGCCAGCAGCCCAAGCGCATCTCTGGGCTCACCCCTCCACTTT; cdr3_aa: CASSPSASLGSPLHF; v_call: TRBV7-9; j_call: TRBJ1-6; d_call: -; clone_size: -
cdr3_nt: TGCGCCAGCAGCTTGGGGAATACCGGCCGAGATACGCAGTATTTT; cdr3_aa: CASSLGNTGRDTQYF; v_call: TRBV5-1; j_call: TRBJ2-3; d_call: -; clone_size: -